Listed here are 7 T cell receptor beta chains from one sample, sequenced in a study of T-cell reconstitution after alpha-beta-depleted transplantation in children. Unique molecular identifiers were incorporated when the TCRbeta library was constructed. TCRdb called the PCR reads again in MiXCR, with one record for every CDR3 protein. The sample holds tens of thousands of distinct CDR3 sequences; roughly 4.4% are singletons and the top ten take 18%. The specimen was PBMCs, mostly from graft donor cells, collected 180 days after TCRalphabeta/CD19-depleted stem cell transplant. These receptors originate from a boy under two years old who had a stem cell transplant for acute myeloid leukemia, so the T cells may come from the graft donor.

This clonotype was recorded at least ten times. The J gene is TRBJ2-5, the V gene TRBV4-3; perhaps D is TRBD1 or TRBD2 (5 bases each). Germline lookup yields CDR1 LGHNA and CDR2 YSLEER. V lost 5 bases and J lost 0, with 10 bases in between. This CDR3 comprises 14 residues. The CDR3 region is CASSSGTYQETQYF. The CDR3 DNA sequence: TGCGCCAGCAGCTCAGGGACCTACCAAGAGACCCAGTACTTC.

The rearrangement uses TRBV4-2 and TRBJ2-1; no firm D call. Trimming removed 4 bases from V and 10 bases from J, with 8 bases in between. This CDR3 comprises 11 residues. Germline CDR1 is LGHNA and CDR2 is YNFKEQ. The CDR3 coding sequence is TGTGCCAGCAGCCCCGGTTGGGAGCAGTTCTTC. Amino acids: CASSPGWEQFF.

Ten or more counts support this clonotype. The rearrangement uses TRBV7-2 and TRBJ2-7, with D maybe TRBD2 (6 bases). CDR1 is SGHTA, CDR2 FQGNSA, per germline. The CDR3 contains 13 residues. Trimming stripped 8 bases from V and 7 bases from J, with 18 bases between. DNA for the CDR3: TGTGCCAGCGGCCTGGAGGGCGCGGGTGAGCAGTACTTC. As protein: CASGLEGAGEQYF.

This clonotype was seen many times. V and J are TRBV9 and TRBJ2-1; 7 positions match TRBD1. There are 17 residues in the CDR3. The ends lost 0 bases at V and 4 bases at J; junction bases unmatched: 10. The V gene's germline CDR1 is SGDLS and CDR2 YYNGEE. CDR3 loop: CASSVGGGASFYNEQFF. CDR3 nucleotides: TGTGCCAGCAGCGTAGGAGGGGGCGCTTCCTTTTACAATGAGCAGTTCTTC.

This clonotype was seen repeatedly, ten times or more. The chain uses TRBV7-9 and TRBJ2-1, with a possible D match to TRBD1 (5 bases). V shed 4 bases and J shed 3 bases, with 13 bases lying between them. Germline values: CDR1 SEHNR, CDR2 FQNEAQ (reference sequence). The CDR3 covers 15 residues. As DNA, the CDR3 is TGTGCCAGCAGCTCGCAACAGGAGTTCTACAATGAGCAGTTCTTC. Protein: CASSSQQEFYNEQFF.

This clonotype was observed many times. The rearrangement joins TRBV5-1 to TRBJ1-6; no clear D gene. Germline V CDR1 and CDR2: SGHRS, YFSETQ. CDR3 length: 18 amino acids. V was shortened by 4 bases and J by 6 bases, with 23 bases between the two germline ends. This CDR3 is CASSHGRTPDQRNSPLHF. The CDR3 DNA reads as TGCGCCAGCAGCCATGGGCGGACTCCCGACCAGCGTAATTCACCCCTCCACTTT.

This chain joins TRBV7-9 and TRBJ1-5; TRBD1 aligns across 8 bases. Trimming at V came to 5 bases and at J to 6 bases, leaving 3 bases not matched to a gene. Germline CDR1 is SEHNR and CDR2 is FQNEAQ (reference sequence). This CDR3 comprises 13 residues. The CDR3 protein is CASSHDRGQPQHF. CDR3 DNA sequence: TGTGCCAGCAGCCACGACAGGGGTCAGCCCCAGCATTTT.